The rows below give T cell receptor beta chains drawn from one sample of a study of cytomegalovirus exposure and HLA in healthy donors. The data were produced by immunoSEQ multiplex PCR, yet TCRdb's version contains in-frame clones alone and is incomplete. The sample carries roughly 120,000 clones, about 72% recorded once. Sequencing was done on a sample of PBMCs. The receptors derive from a man between 25 and 39 years old in good health and CMV-seropositive. Each CDR3 is given with its conserved first and last residue. A D gene is named only where the DNA matches it firmly. The size of a clone is reported for some rows only, either as once, few or many, or as a class for expanded clones.

V gene,J gene,D gene,clone size,CDR3 DNA,CDR3 protein
TRBV9,TRBJ1-2,TRBD1,-,TGTGCCAGCAGCGCAGACAGGGGGTATGGCTACACCTTC,CASSADRGYGYTF
TRBV5-6,TRBJ2-2,-,-,TGTGCCAGCAGCTTGGCAGGGAACACCGGGGAGCTGTTTTTT,CASSLAGNTGELFF
TRBV5-4,TRBJ2-3,TRBD2,few,TGCGCCAGCAGCCGTCTAGCGGGAGCGAGGGATACGCAGTATTTT,CASSRLAGARDTQYF
TRBV6-1,TRBJ1-3,-,-,TGTGCCAGCAGTGAACAGGGTTCGGCTGGAAACACCATATATTTT,CASSEQGSAGNTIYF
TRBV5-1,TRBJ2-1,TRBD1,-,TGCGCCAGCAGCTTGGGACAGGGTTTATACAATGAGCAGTTCTTC,CASSLGQGLYNEQFF
TRBV19,TRBJ2-1,TRBD1,-,TGTGCCAGTAGGCAGGGGGCCTCCTACAATGAGCAGTTCTTC,CASRQGASYNEQFF
TRBV18,TRBJ1-2,TRBD1,-,TGTGCCAGCTCCCCGGACAGGGTTGATGGCTACACCTTC,CASSPDRVDGYTF
TRBV9,TRBJ1-1,-,-,TGTGCCAGCAGCGTTCCTGCTGAAGGGGCGGACACTGAAGCTTTCTTT,CASSVPAEGADTEAFF
TRBV9,TRBJ1-4,-,few,TGTGCCAGCAGCCCTCAGGACAGCCCTGAAAAACTGTTTTTT,CASSPQDSPEKLFF
TRBV28,TRBJ2-1,TRBD1,-,TGTGCCAGCAGTTTATCACCAACTGACAGGGCTTACTACAATGAGCAGTTCTTC,CASSLSPTDRAYYNEQFF
TRBV29-1,TRBJ1-2,-,-,TGCGGACTTCAGGGGAACTATGGCTACACCTTC,CGLQGNYGYTF
TRBV6-1,TRBJ1-5,-,few,TGTGCCAGCAGTTTGCTATATAGCAATCAGCCCCAGCATTTT,CASSLLYSNQPQHF
TRBV6-1,TRBJ1-6,-,few,TGTGCCACCTCCGGGTATGAGGCTTCACCCCTCCACTTT,CATSGYEASPLHF
TRBV5-6,TRBJ1-2,TRBD1,few,TGTGCCAGCAGCTTCCGGGACAGGCCCTATGGCTACACCTTC,CASSFRDRPYGYTF
TRBV5-1,TRBJ2-2,-,-,TGCGCCAGCAGCCCCCTCCTCGGCGGGAACACCGGGGAGCTGTTTTTT,CASSPLLGGNTGELFF
TRBV5-4,TRBJ2-3,-,few,TGTGCCAGCAGCTTGGGGGCAGGGGTGAGCACAGATACGCAGTATTTT,CASSLGAGVSTDTQYF
TRBV7-2,TRBJ2-1,TRBD2,-,TGTGCCAGCAGCGTCCGGACTAGCGGGTACAATGAGCAGTTCTTC,CASSVRTSGYNEQFF
TRBV7-2,TRBJ2-5,TRBD1,-,TGTGCCAGCAGCTTCCGGGACAGACAAGAGACCCAGTACTTC,CASSFRDRQETQYF
TRBV29-1,TRBJ1-2,-,-,TGCAGCGTTGATCGAACGGGGGGCGGCTATGGCTACACCTTC,CSVDRTGGGYGYTF
TRBV7-9,TRBJ2-6,TRBD1,-,TGTGCCAGCAGCTTCGGAGGGACAGGGACCTCTGGGGCCAACGTCCTGACTTTC,CASSFGGTGTSGANVLTF
TRBV7-3,TRBJ2-5,-,-,TGTGCCAGCAGCTTAATAGGGGAAGAGACCCAGTACTTC,CASSLIGEETQYF
TRBV27,TRBJ1-2,TRBD1,-,TGTGCCAGCAGTCTGACGACAGGGGGCGCGAAGGAATATGGCTACACCTTC,CASSLTTGGAKEYGYTF